What follows are 11 T cell receptor beta chains derived from one specimen sequenced in a study of blood T cell repertoires in COVID-19. Generated by immunoSEQ multiplex PCR, the TCRdb table keeps only in-frame clones and is missing some. The table lists more than 95,000 clones, approximately 84% of them singletons. The sample consisted of peripheral blood. These receptors were collected from a human donor in a cohort sampled during active COVID-19.

Only a few counts were recorded for this clone. The chain has TRBV12-3 or TRBV12-4 and TRBJ2-1; D possibly corresponds to TRBD2 (5 bases). CDR3 length: 13 amino acids. V lost 3 bases and J lost 10, with 13 bases in between. The CDR3 nucleotides read TGTGCCAGCAGTTTTAGAGAACCGGGGGAGCAGTTCTTC. It codes for CASSFREPGEQFF.

This sequence joins TRBV20-1 and TRBJ2-5; D is possibly TRBD2 (7 bases). V was pared by 3 bases and J by 1 base, with 18 bases between. The V gene's germline CDR1 is DFQATT and CDR2 SNEGSKA (reference sequence). CDR3 length: 16 residues. The CDR3 loop reads CSASSSAGALQETQYF. In nucleotides, the CDR3 is TGCAGTGCTAGTTCCTCGGCGGGGGCGCTCCAAGAGACCCAGTACTTC.

V gene TRBV4-2 combines with J gene TRBJ2-5; perhaps TRBD2 as D (5 bases). The V end lost 0 bases, the J end lost 7 bases, and 15 bases lay between the germline ends. The CDR3 is 15 residues long. Germline lookup yields CDR1 LGHNA and CDR2 YNFKEQ. The CDR3 loop reads CASSQDKAAFGTQYF. In nucleotides, the CDR3 is TGTGCCAGCAGCCAAGATAAAGCGGCCTTCGGGACCCAGTACTTC.

The chain has TRBV3-1 (or the pseudogene TRBV3-2) and TRBJ1-1; 12 bases fit TRBD1. After removal of 4 bases from V and 3 bases from J, the junction contained 9 bases not matched to a gene. The CDR3 is made up of 17 amino acids. Germline V gives CDR1 LGHDT, CDR2 YNNKEL (reference sequence). CDR3 residues: CASSLNRDRGLYTEAFF. CDR3 sequence (DNA): TGTGCCAGCAGCCTTAATCGGGACAGGGGGCTCTACACTGAAGCTTTCTTT.

This chain connects TRBV3-1 (or the pseudogene TRBV3-2) to TRBJ2-5, with TRBD2 identical over 9 bases. The V and J ends lost 1 base and 5 bases, in that order; junction bases with no gene match: 5. CDR3 size: 15 residues. Germline loops: CDR1 LGHDT, CDR2 YNNKEL (reference sequence). The CDR3 sequence is CASSQGAGGLETQYF. Here the CDR3 DNA reads TGTGCCAGCAGCCAAGGAGCGGGGGGTTTGGAGACCCAGTACTTC.

This chain connects TRBV5-4 to TRBJ1-2, with D unclear. CDR3 length: 14 amino acids. Germline V lookup: CDR1 SGHNT, CDR2 YYREEE (reference sequence). Trimming took off 4 bases at V and 4 bases at J, with 14 bases between the two ends. CDR3 sequence reads: CASSLSSGTYGYTF. CDR3 DNA: TGTGCCAGCAGCCTGAGTTCTGGTACCTATGGCTACACCTTC.

This clone was observed once. V usage is TRBV7-3 and J usage is TRBJ2-7; no reliable D call. V shed 1 base and J shed 2 bases, with 12 bases lying between them. CDR3 length: 15 amino acids. CDR1 and CDR2 from the germline V gene are SGHTA and FQGTGA. The CDR3 loop reads CASSLNGGSTYEQYF. In DNA, the CDR3 is TGTGCCAGCAGCTTAAATGGCGGCAGCACCTACGAGCAGTACTTC.

The rearrangement joins TRBV29-1 to TRBJ2-7; 9 nucleotides line up with TRBD2. V was pared by 3 bases and J by 2 bases, with 2 bases of the junction left unmatched. This CDR3 has 13 residues. CDR1 SQVTM and CDR2 ANQGSEA come from the germline V gene. The CDR3 coding sequence is TGCAGCGTTGAGGGACTAGCCCCCTACGAGCAGTACTTC. It yields the protein CSVEGLAPYEQYF.

The V gene is TRBV4-3, the J gene TRBJ1-6, with 9 bases lining up with TRBD1. Germline V lookup: CDR1 LGHNA, CDR2 YSLEER. The CDR3 length is 16 residues. The J segment lost 10 bases and the V segment lost 4 bases, leaving 11 bases of the junction unmatched. The CDR3 loop reads CASSLGRGTGNSPLHF. CDR3 DNA sequence: TGCGCCAGCAGCCTGGGAAGGGGGACAGGGAACTCACCCCTCCACTTT.

The gene calls are TRBV3-1 (or the pseudogene TRBV3-2) and TRBJ2-1; 8 bases are shared with TRBD2. The CDR3 covers 16 residues. With 6 bases clipped from V and 0 bases from J, the junction kept 7 bases outside the gene matches. CDR1 and CDR2 (germline): LGHDT, YNNKEL (reference sequence). DNA for the CDR3: TGTGCCAGCAGGGATCGCGGGGGGCCCTCCTACAATGAGCAGTTCTTC. Translated, it gives CASRDRGGPSYNEQFF.

The V and J genes are TRBV19 and TRBJ1-5; D gene unclear. The germline gives CDR1 LNHDA, CDR2 SQIVND (reference sequence). Deletions cut 4 bases from V and 7 bases from J, with 8 bases between. The CDR3 has 12 residues. The CDR3, as DNA: TGTGCCAGTAGTACGGGAGGACAGCCCCAGCATTTT. This gives the protein CASSTGGQPQHF.